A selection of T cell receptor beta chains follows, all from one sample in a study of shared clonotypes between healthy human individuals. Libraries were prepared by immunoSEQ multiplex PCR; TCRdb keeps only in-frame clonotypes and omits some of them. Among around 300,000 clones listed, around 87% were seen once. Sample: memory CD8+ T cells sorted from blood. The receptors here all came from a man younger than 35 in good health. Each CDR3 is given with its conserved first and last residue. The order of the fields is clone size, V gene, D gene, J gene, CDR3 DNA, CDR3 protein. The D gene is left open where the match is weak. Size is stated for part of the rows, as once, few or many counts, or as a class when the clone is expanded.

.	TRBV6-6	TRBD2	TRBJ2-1	TGTGCCAGCAGTTACTCGACCGGACTAGCTTACAATGAGCAGTTCTTC	CASSYSTGLAYNEQFF
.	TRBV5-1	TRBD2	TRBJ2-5	TGCGCCAGCAGCCCGACTCCCTTCCCAGCGGGGGGGAAGAAGACCCAGTACTTC	CASSPTPFPAGGKKTQYF
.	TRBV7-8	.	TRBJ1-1	TGTGCCAGCAGCTTACTGGGCACTGAAGCTTTCTTT	CASSLLGTEAFF
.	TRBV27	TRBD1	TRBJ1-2	TGTGCCAGCAGCCCGACAGGGGAATTCGTTGGCTACACCTTC	CASSPTGEFVGYTF
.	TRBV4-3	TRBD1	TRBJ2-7	TGCGCCAGCAGCCAAGAAAGTCAGGACAGGGGGGGCTACGAGCAGTACTTC	CASSQESQDRGGYEQYF
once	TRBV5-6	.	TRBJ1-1	TGTGCCAGCAGCTTGGGACCAAACACTGAAGCTTTCTTT	CASSLGPNTEAFF
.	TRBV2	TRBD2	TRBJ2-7	TGTGCCAGCAGGGGACTAGCGGGAGATCCCGGCGAGCAGTACTTC	CASRGLAGDPGEQYF
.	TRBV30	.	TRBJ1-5	TGTGCCTGGAGTCCCCATGACAATCAGCCCCAGCATTTT	CAWSPHDNQPQHF
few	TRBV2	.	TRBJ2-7	TGTGCCAGCAGTGAAATAGGAGGGGACGAGCAGTACTTC	CASSEIGGDEQYF
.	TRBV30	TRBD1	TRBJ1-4	TGTGCCCTACAGGGGCTGCATGAAAAACTGTTTTTT	CALQGLHEKLFF